These 29 T cell receptor beta chains came from one sample sequenced in a study of graft-versus-host responses after intestinal transplantation. These receptors are not linked to any known antigen. Sequencing used immunoSEQ multiplex PCR; TCRdb keeps in-frame clones, though not all of them. This table holds around 90,000 clones, 85% to 95% found once. The input for sequencing was unstimulated CD8+ T cells sorted from spleen or lymph node cells, taken before intestinal transplant. These receptors were obtained from a human donor who received an intestinal transplant.

The chain combines TRBV6-6 with TRBJ2-7; 7 bases line up with TRBD1. Germline lookup yields CDR1 MNHNY and CDR2 SVGAGI (reference sequence). This CDR3 region has 14 residues. Unmatched junction bases numbered 1, after V lost 2 bases and J lost 0 bases. As DNA, the CDR3 is TGTGCCAGCAGTTACGAGGGGGCCTCCTACGAGCAGTACTTC. It is translated as CASSYEGASYEQYF.

V and J are TRBV27 and TRBJ2-7, with a tentative D call TRBD1 (5 bases). This CDR3 is built from 16 residues. Germline CDR1 reads MNHEY; CDR2 reads SMNVEV (reference sequence). V lost 0 bases and J lost 4, with 16 bases in between. CDR3 in DNA: TGTGCCAGCAGTTTATCAGGGGAACCCGGACGATACGAGCAGTACTTC. As protein: CASSLSGEPGRYEQYF.

J is TRBJ2-3 and V is TRBV13; the match to TRBD2 covers 13 bases. The V gene's germline CDR1 is PRHDT and CDR2 FYEKMQ (reference sequence). The CDR3 is 17 amino acids. V lost 5 bases to trimming and J lost 2 bases; unmatched junction nucleotides: 7. CDR3 bases: TGTGCCAGCAGCCCATTGGGGACTAGCGGGGCCACAGATACGCAGTATTTT. Translated, it gives CASSPLGTSGATDTQYF.

This chain joins TRBV6-6 and TRBJ1-1; weak D call: TRBD1 (5 bases). V was pared by 7 bases and J by 4 bases, with 13 bases between. Germline loops: CDR1 MNHNY, CDR2 SVGAGI (reference sequence). CDR3 length: 13 amino acids. The CDR3 loop is CASNSGGSTEAFF. The CDR3 DNA follows: TGTGCCAGCAATTCGGGGGGAAGCACTGAAGCTTTCTTT.

This clone appeared once. This chain joins TRBV7-9 and TRBJ2-7; tentative D call: TRBD2 (5 bases). V was shortened by 5 bases and J by 5 bases, with 10 bases between the two germline ends. CDR1 is SEHNR and CDR2 is FQNEAQ in the germline V gene (reference sequence). This CDR3 has 12 residues. The CDR3 region has the DNA TGTGCCAGCAGCCGACTAACCAACGAGCAGTACTTC. Translating gives CASSRLTNEQYF.

V and J are TRBV11-2 and TRBJ1-1; D might be TRBD1 (6 bases). The CDR3 contains 16 residues. The V end lost 2 bases, the J end lost 0 bases, and 13 bases lay between the germline ends. From germline, CDR1 is SGHAT and CDR2 FQNNGV. Here the CDR3 reads CASSLSRGMMNTEAFF. The CDR3 DNA reads as TGTGCCAGCAGCTTATCCAGGGGCATGATGAACACTGAAGCTTTCTTT.

J is TRBJ1-1 and V is TRBV7-9; D uncertain. V dropped 5 bases and J dropped 1 base, with 11 bases sitting between them. CDR3 length: 14 residues. Germline CDR1 reads SEHNR; CDR2 reads FQNEAQ (reference sequence). CDR3 region: CASSPILANTEAFF. The CDR3, as DNA: TGTGCCAGCAGCCCCATCCTGGCGAACACTGAAGCTTTCTTT.

This chain connects TRBV4-3 to TRBJ2-1; D perhaps matches TRBD2 (5 bases). The germline V gene has CDR1 LGHNA and CDR2 YSLEER. The CDR3 is made up of 14 amino acids. Trimming stripped 0 bases from V and 9 bases from J, with 12 bases between. CDR3 protein: CASSQEKGEGEQFF. CDR3 bases: TGCGCCAGCAGCCAAGAAAAGGGAGAGGGTGAGCAGTTCTTC.

The CDR3, as DNA: TGTGCCAGCAGTCTCCCTGGGGGGACTTATAGTAATGAGCAGTTCTTC. Translation: CASSLPGGTYSNEQFF. This rearrangement joins TRBV2 to TRBJ2-1, with D possibly TRBD2 on 6 matching bases. Germline loops: CDR1 SNHLY, CDR2 FYNNEI. V dropped 5 bases and J dropped 7 bases, with 21 bases sitting between them. The CDR3 extends over 16 amino acids.

J is TRBJ2-1 and V is TRBV4-3; tentative D call: TRBD2 (6 bases). Germline V CDR1 and CDR2: LGHNA, YSLEER. This CDR3 contains 13 residues. V lost 4 bases and J lost 4, with 8 bases in between. CDR3 loop: CASSLGLYNEQFF. CDR3 bases: TGCGCCAGCAGCCTGGGACTGTACAATGAGCAGTTCTTC.

The V call is TRBV27, the J call TRBJ2-7; possibly TRBD2 for D (6 bases). Germline V gene lookup returns CDR1 MNHEY and CDR2 SMNVEV (reference sequence). V was shortened by 0 bases and J by 0 bases, with 12 bases between the two germline ends. This CDR3 is built from 16 residues. The CDR3 loop is CASSLSAGLGSYEQYF. CDR3 DNA sequence: TGTGCCAGCAGTTTATCTGCGGGGTTGGGCTCCTACGAGCAGTACTTC.

The gene calls are TRBV4-3 and TRBJ2-3; 12 nucleotides match TRBD2. Germline lookup yields CDR1 LGHNA and CDR2 YSLEER. The V and J ends lost 2 bases and 5 bases, in that order; junction bases with no gene match: 17. This CDR3 has 20 amino acids. DNA of the CDR3: TGCGCCAGCAGCCAACATCGTTCGGGGACTAGCGGGCATCACCAAGATACGCAGTATTTT. It is translated as CASSQHRSGTSGHHQDTQYF.

V usage is TRBV2 and J usage is TRBJ2-7; D perhaps matches TRBD1 (5 bases). From germline, CDR1 is SNHLY and CDR2 FYNNEI. Trimming stripped 7 bases from V and 1 base from J, with 8 bases between. The CDR3 loop spans 12 amino acids. The DNA for the CDR3 is TGTGCCAGCACAGGGTTTTCCTACGAGCAGTACTTC. It is translated as CASTGFSYEQYF. Full variable domain (rest looked up from reference TRBV2 and TRBJ2-7): EPEVTQTPSHQVTQMGQEVILRCVPISNHLYFYWYRQILGQKVEFLVSFYNNEISEKSEIFDDQFSVERPDGSNFTLKIRSTKLEDSAMYFCASTGFSYEQYFGPGTRLTVT.

The gene calls are TRBV19 and TRBJ2-7, with 7 nucleotides matching TRBD1. V lost 6 bases and J lost 0; bases outside the gene matches: 2. Germline values: CDR1 LNHDA, CDR2 SQIVND (reference sequence). The CDR3 length is 13 residues. The CDR3 DNA is TGTGCCAGTAGGGCAGGGGGCTCCTACGAGCAGTACTTC. This sequence encodes CASRAGGSYEQYF.

This clone is a singleton in its sample. The CDR3: CASSQEGPYGEDPEAFF. The CDR3 nucleotides read TGCGCCAGCAGCCAAGAGGGTCCGTATGGGGAGGATCCTGAAGCTTTCTTT. The V gene is TRBV4-3, the J gene TRBJ1-1; D remains unclear. The CDR3 length is 17 residues. The germline V gene has CDR1 LGHNA and CDR2 YSLEER. Deletions cut 0 bases from V and 6 bases from J, with 20 bases between.

The V and J genes are TRBV6-5 and TRBJ2-1; 8 positions agree with TRBD2. The CDR3 has 14 residues. The J segment lost 2 bases and the V segment lost 6 bases, leaving 3 bases of the junction unmatched. CDR1 and CDR2 from the germline V gene are MNHEY and SVGAGI. CDR3 region: CASSQTSAYNEQFF. DNA of the CDR3: TGTGCCAGCAGCCAGACTAGCGCCTACAATGAGCAGTTCTTC.

The V gene is TRBV7-2, the J gene TRBJ1-1; TRBD1 matches 7 bases. The CDR3 loop spans 16 amino acids. Germline CDR1 SGHTA, CDR2 FQGNSA. V shed 4 bases and J 5 bases; nucleotides not matched to a gene: 13. DNA for the CDR3: TGTGCCAGCAGCTGGGGAGTGGGACAGACTGGGACTGAAGCTTTCTTT. This translates into CASSWGVGQTGTEAFF.

The V and J genes are TRBV7-8 and TRBJ2-3, with a possible D match to TRBD2 (5 bases). The ends were cut back, 3 bases at V and 6 bases at J, with 16 bases in the middle. Germline assignment: CDR1 SGHVS and CDR2 FQNEAQ. The CDR3 runs to 15 residues. The CDR3 sequence is CASSFRWGDGDTQYF. The CDR3 region has the DNA TGTGCCAGCAGCTTCCGGTGGGGAGATGGCGATACGCAGTATTTT. Together with reference TRBV7-8 and TRBJ2-3, the CDR3 gives the full variable domain: GAGVSQSPRYKVAKRGQDVALRCDPISGHVSLFWYQQALGQGPEFLTYFQNEAQLDKSGLPSDRFFAERPEGSVSTLKIQRTQQEDSAVYLCASSFRWGDGDTQYFGPGTRLTVL.

This chain links TRBV28 with TRBJ2-7; no clear D gene. CDR1 and CDR2 from the germline V gene are MDHEN and SYDVKM. Trimming cost V 6 bases and J 5 bases, with 11 bases left between them. The CDR3 has 12 amino acids. The CDR3 DNA reads TGTGCCAGCAGCCCGAGGAAGGACGAGCAGTACTTC. Its translation: CASSPRKDEQYF. The whole variable domain, remainder taken from reference TRBV28 and TRBJ2-7, is DVKVTQSSRYLVKRTGEKVFLECVQDMDHENMFWYRQDPGLGLRLIYFSYDVKMKEKGDIPEGYSVSREKKERFSLILESASTNQTSMYLCASSPRKDEQYFGPGTRLTVT.

This rearrangement joins TRBV4-1 to TRBJ1-1; D possibly corresponds to TRBD1 (5 bases). Trimming stripped 4 bases from V and 2 bases from J, with 14 bases between. Germline-derived CDR1 and CDR2 are MGHRA and YSYEKL. This CDR3 comprises 15 residues. CDR3 loop: CASSLSTVSNTEAFF. The CDR3 DNA follows: TGCGCCAGCAGCCTATCGACAGTATCAAACACTGAAGCTTTCTTT.

This chain connects TRBV4-1 to TRBJ2-1; weak D call: TRBD1 (5 bases). CDR1 MGHRA and CDR2 YSYEKL come from the germline V gene. CDR3 length: 15 amino acids. Trimming removed 0 bases from V and 8 bases from J, with 14 bases in between. As DNA, the CDR3 is TGCGCCAGCAGCCAAGATGGGCAGGGTAGGGATGAGCAGTTCTTC. Translation gives CASSQDGQGRDEQFF.

The V call is TRBV7-2, the J call TRBJ1-5; maybe TRBD1 (6 bases). V lost 5 bases and J 4 bases, leaving 12 bases between the germline ends. This CDR3 has 14 amino acids. Per germline, CDR1 SGHTA and CDR2 FQGNSA. The CDR3 here is CASSLEGENQPQHF. CDR3 sequence (DNA): TGTGCCAGCAGCCTAGAGGGGGAAAATCAGCCCCAGCATTTT.

The V call is TRBV15, the J call TRBJ1-5, with D unresolved. CDR3 size: 16 residues. V shed 1 base and J shed 0 bases, with 10 bases lying between them. Germline V CDR1 and CDR2: LNHNV, YYDKDF (reference sequence). The CDR3 nucleotides are TGTGCCACCAGCAGAGTGGAGGATTATAGCAATCAGCCCCAGCATTTT. Translation: CATSRVEDYSNQPQHF. Combining the CDR3 with reference TRBV15 and TRBJ1-5 gives the whole variable domain DAMVIQNPRYQVTQFGKPVTLSCSQTLNHNVMYWYQQKSSQAPKLLFHYYDKDFNNEADTPDNFQSRRPNTSFCFLDIRSPGLGDTAMYLCATSRVEDYSNQPQHFGDGTRLSIL.

This clone was counted once. The gene calls are TRBV7-9 and TRBJ1-1; tentative D call: TRBD1 (5 bases). This CDR3 contains 13 residues. V shed 7 bases and J shed 6 bases, with 15 bases lying between them. Germline values: CDR1 SEHNR, CDR2 FQNEAQ (reference sequence). The CDR3 DNA reads as TGTGCCAGCACCGACCCCAGGGCCCCTGAAGCTTTCTTT. It specifies CASTDPRAPEAFF. The entire variable domain, with the rest obtained from reference TRBV7-9 and TRBJ1-1, is as follows: DTGVSQNPRHKITKRGQNVTFRCDPISEHNRLYWYRQTLGQGPEFLTYFQNEAQLEKSRLLSDRFSAERPKGSFSTLEIQRTEQGDSAMYLCASTDPRAPEAFFGQGTRLTVV.

The J gene is TRBJ2-7, the V gene TRBV4-1; D is possibly TRBD1 (7 bases). The CDR3 totals 14 residues. Looked up from germline, CDR1 is MGHRA and CDR2 is YSYEKL. V was cut by 4 bases and J by 4 bases, with 14 bases left in between. CDR3 bases: TGCGCCAGCAGCCCGGCGGCAGGGGGGTACGAGCAGTACTTC. Translation gives CASSPAAGGYEQYF.

The gene calls are TRBV29-1 and TRBJ2-7, with a weak D call TRBD2 (7 bases). CDR1 and CDR2 from the germline V gene are SQVTM and ANQGSEA. V lost 6 bases and J 3 bases, leaving 15 bases between the germline ends. The CDR3 length is 13 residues. The CDR3 loop is CSVQTGRVYEQYF. DNA for the CDR3: TGCAGCGTCCAAACAGGGAGGGTCTACGAGCAGTACTTC.

The chain joins TRBV11-2 to TRBJ2-3; 14 bases match TRBD2. After removal of 2 bases from V and 1 base from J, the junction contained 5 bases not matched to a gene. The CDR3 extends over 18 amino acids. CDR1 is SGHAT, CDR2 FQNNGV, per germline. CDR3 coding DNA: TGTGCCAGCAGCTTAAAACCGGGACTAGCGGGGGGCACAGATACGCAGTATTTT. It translates to CASSLKPGLAGGTDTQYF.

The chain employs TRBV27 and TRBJ2-7, with unresolved D. Germline CDR1 reads MNHEY; CDR2 reads SMNVEV (reference sequence). There are 13 residues in the CDR3. Deletions cut 4 bases from V and 0 bases from J, with 7 bases between. For the CDR3, the DNA is TGTGCCAGCAGTTCCCGGAGCTCCTACGAGCAGTACTTC. Protein product: CASSSRSSYEQYF.

CDR3 protein: CASSYRGLAMINEQFF. CDR3 coding DNA: TGTGCCAGCAGTTACCGAGGACTAGCAATGATCAATGAGCAGTTCTTC. V and J are TRBV28 and TRBJ2-1; 8 bases fit TRBD2. This CDR3 has 16 amino acids. V was clipped by 4 bases and J by 6 bases; unmatched bases: 11. The germline CDR1 and CDR2 sequences are MDHEN and SYDVKM.